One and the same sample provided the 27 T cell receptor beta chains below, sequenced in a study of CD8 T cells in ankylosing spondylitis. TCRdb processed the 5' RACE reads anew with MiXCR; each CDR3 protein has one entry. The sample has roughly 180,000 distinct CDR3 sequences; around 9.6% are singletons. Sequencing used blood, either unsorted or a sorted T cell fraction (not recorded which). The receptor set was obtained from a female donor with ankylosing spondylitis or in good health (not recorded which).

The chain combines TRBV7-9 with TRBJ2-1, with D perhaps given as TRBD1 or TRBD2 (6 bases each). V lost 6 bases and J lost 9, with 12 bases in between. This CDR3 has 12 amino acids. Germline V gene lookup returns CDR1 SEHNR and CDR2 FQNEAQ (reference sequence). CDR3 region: CASRVGGFEQFF. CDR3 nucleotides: TGTGCCAGCAGAGTAGGGGGGTTTGAGCAGTTCTTC.

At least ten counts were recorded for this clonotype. CDR3 sequence reads: CASSFGGLEAFF. CDR3 in DNA: TGTGCCAGCAGTTTCGGTGGCCTGGAGGCTTTCTTT. The chain has TRBV12-3 or TRBV12-4 and TRBJ1-1; D not resolved. With 3 bases removed from V and 11 bases from J, the gap between germline ends came to 13 bases. The CDR3 is 12 amino acids.

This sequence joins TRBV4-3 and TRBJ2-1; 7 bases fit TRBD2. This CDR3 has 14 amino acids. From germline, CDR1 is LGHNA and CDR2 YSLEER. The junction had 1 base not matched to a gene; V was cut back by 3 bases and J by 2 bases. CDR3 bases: TGCGCCAGCAGCCAGAGCGGGACCTACAATGAGCAGTTCTTC. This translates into CASSQSGTYNEQFF.

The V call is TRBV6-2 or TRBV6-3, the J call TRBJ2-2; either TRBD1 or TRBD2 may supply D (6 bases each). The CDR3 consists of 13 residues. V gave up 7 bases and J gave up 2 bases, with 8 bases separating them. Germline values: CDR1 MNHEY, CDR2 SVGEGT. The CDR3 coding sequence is TGTGCCAGCATGGGGGGCAACACCGGGGAGCTGTTTTTT. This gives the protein CASMGGNTGELFF.

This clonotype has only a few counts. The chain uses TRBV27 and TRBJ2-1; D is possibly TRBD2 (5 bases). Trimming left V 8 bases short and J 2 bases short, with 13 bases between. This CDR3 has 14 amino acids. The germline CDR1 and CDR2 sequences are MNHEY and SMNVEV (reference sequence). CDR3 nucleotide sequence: TGTGCCAGCGGCATACGGGGTCCCTACAATGAGCAGTTCTTC. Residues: CASGIRGPYNEQFF.

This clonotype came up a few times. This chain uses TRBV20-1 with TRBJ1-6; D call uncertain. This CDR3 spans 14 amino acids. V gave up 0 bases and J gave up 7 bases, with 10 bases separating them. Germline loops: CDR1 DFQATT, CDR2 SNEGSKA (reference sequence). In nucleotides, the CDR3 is TGCAGTGCTAGAGAAGACTACCCCAATTCACCCCTCCACTTT. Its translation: CSAREDYPNSPLHF.

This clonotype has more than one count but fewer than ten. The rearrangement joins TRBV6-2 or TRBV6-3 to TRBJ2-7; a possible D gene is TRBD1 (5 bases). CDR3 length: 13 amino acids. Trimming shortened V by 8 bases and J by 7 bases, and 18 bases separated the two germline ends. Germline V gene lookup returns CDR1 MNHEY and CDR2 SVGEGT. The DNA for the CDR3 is TGTGCCAGCGGGCCTGCAGGGTTGCGGGAGCAGTACTTC. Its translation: CASGPAGLREQYF.

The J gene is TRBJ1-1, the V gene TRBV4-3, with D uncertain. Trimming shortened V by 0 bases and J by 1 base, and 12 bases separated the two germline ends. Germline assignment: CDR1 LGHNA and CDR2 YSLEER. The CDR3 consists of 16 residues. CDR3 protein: CASSQDWRQRNTEAFF. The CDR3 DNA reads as TGCGCCAGCAGCCAAGATTGGCGTCAGCGGAACACTGAAGCTTTCTTT.

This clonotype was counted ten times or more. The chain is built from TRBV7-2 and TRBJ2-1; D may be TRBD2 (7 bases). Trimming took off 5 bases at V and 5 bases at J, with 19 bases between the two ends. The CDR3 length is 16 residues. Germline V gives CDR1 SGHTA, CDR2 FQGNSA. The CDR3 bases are TGTGCCAGCAGCCCATGGGGGGGCCTAATAAACAATGAGCAGTTCTTC. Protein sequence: CASSPWGGLINNEQFF.

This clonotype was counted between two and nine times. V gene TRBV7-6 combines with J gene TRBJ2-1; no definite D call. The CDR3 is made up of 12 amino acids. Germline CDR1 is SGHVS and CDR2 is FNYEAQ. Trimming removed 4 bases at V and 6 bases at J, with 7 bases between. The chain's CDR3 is CASSSERNEQFF. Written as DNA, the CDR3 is TGTGCCAGCAGCTCCGAGCGCAATGAGCAGTTCTTC.

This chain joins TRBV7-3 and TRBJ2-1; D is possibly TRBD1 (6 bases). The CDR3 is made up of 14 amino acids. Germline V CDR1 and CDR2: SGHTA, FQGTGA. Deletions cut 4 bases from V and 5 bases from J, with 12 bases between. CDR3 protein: CASSYRGYDNEQFF. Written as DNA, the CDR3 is TGTGCCAGCAGCTATAGGGGGTACGACAATGAGCAGTTCTTC.

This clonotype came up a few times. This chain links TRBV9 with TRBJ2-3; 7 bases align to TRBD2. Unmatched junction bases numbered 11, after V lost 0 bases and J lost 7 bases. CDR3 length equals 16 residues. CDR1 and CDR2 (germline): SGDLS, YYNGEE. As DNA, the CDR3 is TGTGCCAGCAGCGTAGAGGGAGGCGGGAGTCAAAATACGCAGTATTTT. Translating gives CASSVEGGGSQNTQYF.

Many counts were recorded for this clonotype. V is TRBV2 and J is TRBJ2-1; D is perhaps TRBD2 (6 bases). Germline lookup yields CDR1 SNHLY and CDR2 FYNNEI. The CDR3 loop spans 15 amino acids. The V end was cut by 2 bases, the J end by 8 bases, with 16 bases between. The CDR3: CASSEKGLPRDEQFF. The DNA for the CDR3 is TGTGCCAGCAGTGAAAAGGGACTCCCCCGAGATGAGCAGTTCTTC.

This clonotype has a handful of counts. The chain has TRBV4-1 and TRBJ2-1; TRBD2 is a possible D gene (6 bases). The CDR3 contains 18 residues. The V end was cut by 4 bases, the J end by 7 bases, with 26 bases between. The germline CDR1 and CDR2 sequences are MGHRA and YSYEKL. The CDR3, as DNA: TGCGCCAGCAGCCCAAGGGGACTCGCCGAGGGTGGGAATAATGAGCAGTTCTTC. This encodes CASSPRGLAEGGNNEQFF.

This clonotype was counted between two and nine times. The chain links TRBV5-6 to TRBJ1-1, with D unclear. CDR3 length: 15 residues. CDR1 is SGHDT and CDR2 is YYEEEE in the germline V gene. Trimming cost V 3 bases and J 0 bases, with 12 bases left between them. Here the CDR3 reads CASSSAQVMNTEAFF. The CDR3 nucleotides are TGTGCCAGCAGCTCCGCCCAGGTCATGAACACTGAAGCTTTCTTT.

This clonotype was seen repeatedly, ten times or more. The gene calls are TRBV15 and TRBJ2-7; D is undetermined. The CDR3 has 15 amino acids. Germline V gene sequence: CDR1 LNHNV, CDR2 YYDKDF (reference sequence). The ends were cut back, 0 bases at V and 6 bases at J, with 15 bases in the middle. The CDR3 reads CATSRDLGQTLEQYF. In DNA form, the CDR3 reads TGTGCCACCAGCAGAGATCTAGGCCAGACCCTCGAGCAGTACTTC.

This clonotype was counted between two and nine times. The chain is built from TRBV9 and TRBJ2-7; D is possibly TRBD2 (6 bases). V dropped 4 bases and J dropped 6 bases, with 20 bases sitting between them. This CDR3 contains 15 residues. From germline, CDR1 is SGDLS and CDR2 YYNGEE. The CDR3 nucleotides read TGTGCCAGCAGCCAATCCCCTGAGACTAGGGGCGAGCAGTACTTC. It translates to CASSQSPETRGEQYF.

CDR3 DNA: TGTGCCAGCAGCCTCGCGGGTGCCGGGGCAGAAGTCGGGGAGCTGTTTTTT. Amino acid sequence: CASSLAGAGAEVGELFF. The V call is TRBV7-6, the J call TRBJ2-2; D possibly matches TRBD1 or TRBD2 (5 bases each). With 5 bases removed from V and 7 bases from J, the gap between germline ends came to 23 bases. This CDR3 has 17 amino acids. Germline CDR1 is SGHVS and CDR2 is FNYEAQ.

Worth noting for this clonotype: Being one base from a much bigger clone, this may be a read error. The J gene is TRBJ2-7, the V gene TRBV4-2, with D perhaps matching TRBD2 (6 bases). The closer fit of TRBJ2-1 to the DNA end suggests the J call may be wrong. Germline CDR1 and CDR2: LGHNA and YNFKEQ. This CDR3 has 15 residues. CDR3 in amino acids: CASRVEAGTSYEQFF. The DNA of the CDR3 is TGTGCCAGCAGAGTGGAAGCCGGGACTTCCTACGAGCAGTTCTTC.

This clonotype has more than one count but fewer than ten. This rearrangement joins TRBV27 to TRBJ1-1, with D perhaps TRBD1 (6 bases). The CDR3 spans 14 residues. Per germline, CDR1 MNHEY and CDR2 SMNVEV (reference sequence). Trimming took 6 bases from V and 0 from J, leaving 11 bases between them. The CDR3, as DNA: TGTGCCAGCAGGGACAGCTACATGAACACTGAAGCTTTCTTT. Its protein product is CASRDSYMNTEAFF.

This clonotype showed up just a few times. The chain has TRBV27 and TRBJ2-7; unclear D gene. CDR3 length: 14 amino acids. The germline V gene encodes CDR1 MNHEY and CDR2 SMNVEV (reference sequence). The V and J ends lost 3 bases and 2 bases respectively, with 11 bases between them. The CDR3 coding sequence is TGTGCCAGCAGTTTCCGGAGTCAGGCCTACGAGCAGTACTTC. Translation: CASSFRSQAYEQYF.

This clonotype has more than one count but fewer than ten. Here the CDR3 reads CASSLNGQPQHF. The CDR3 DNA reads TGTGCCAGCAGCTTGAACGGGCAGCCCCAGCATTTT. This chain connects TRBV7-2 to TRBJ1-5; D gene ambiguous. Germline CDR1 reads SGHTA; CDR2 reads FQGNSA. V was shortened by 3 bases and J by 7 bases, with 7 bases between the two germline ends. The length of the CDR3 is 12 residues. The whole variable domain, filled in from reference TRBV7-2 and TRBJ1-5, reads GAGVSQSPSNKVTEKGKDVELRCDPISGHTALYWYRQSLGQGLEFLIYFQGNSAPDKSGLPSDRFSAERTGGSVSTLTIQRTQQEDSAVYLCASSLNGQPQHFGDGTRLSIL.

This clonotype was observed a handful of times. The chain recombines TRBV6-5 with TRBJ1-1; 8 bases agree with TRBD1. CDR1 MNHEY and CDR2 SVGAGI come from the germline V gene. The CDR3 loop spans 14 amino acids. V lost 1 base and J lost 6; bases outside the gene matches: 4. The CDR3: CASSYLQGDAEAFF. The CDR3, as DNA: TGTGCCAGCAGTTACTTACAGGGGGACGCTGAAGCTTTCTTT.

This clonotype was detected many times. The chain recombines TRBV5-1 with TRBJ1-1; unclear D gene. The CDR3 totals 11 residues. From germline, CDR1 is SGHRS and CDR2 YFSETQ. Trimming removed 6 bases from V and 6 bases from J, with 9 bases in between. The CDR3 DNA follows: TGCGCCAGCACCGAAGACTCTGAAGCTTTCTTT. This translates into CASTEDSEAFF.

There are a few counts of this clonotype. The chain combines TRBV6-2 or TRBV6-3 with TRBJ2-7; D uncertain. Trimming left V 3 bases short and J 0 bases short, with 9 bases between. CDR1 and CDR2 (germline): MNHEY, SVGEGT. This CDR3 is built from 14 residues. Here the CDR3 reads CASSYSDGSYEQYF. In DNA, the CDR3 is TGTGCCAGCAGTTATTCGGACGGCTCCTACGAGCAGTACTTC.

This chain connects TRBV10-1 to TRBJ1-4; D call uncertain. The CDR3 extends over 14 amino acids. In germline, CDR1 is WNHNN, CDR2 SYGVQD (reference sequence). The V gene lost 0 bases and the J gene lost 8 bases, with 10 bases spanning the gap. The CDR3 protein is CASSESRMGEKLFF. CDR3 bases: TGCGCCAGCAGTGAGTCAAGGATGGGCGAAAAACTGTTTTTT.

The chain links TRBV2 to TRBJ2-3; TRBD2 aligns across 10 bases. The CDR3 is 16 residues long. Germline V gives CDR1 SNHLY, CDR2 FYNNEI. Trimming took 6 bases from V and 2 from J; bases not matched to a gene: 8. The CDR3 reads CASSQASGGPTDTQYF. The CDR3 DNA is TGTGCCAGCAGCCAGGCTAGCGGGGGTCCCACAGATACGCAGTATTTT.